This passage covers 9 T cell receptor beta chains from one sample sequenced in a study of CD8+CD57+ T cells in acquired aplastic anemia. Selection for sequencing was limited to patients who had shown CD8+CD57+ cell expansion by flow cytometry. The use of genomic DNA as template underpinned the TCR beta VDJ and CDR3 profiling. TCRdb re-called the reads through MiXCR, storing one row per CDR3 protein. The data contain 450,000 to 550,000 distinct CDR3 sequences, over 25% of them singletons. Sample: sorted CD4+, CD8+, or CD8+CD57+ T cells (not recorded which) from PBMCs. The receptors shown here come from a human donor with aplastic anemia.

This clonotype was seen a handful of times. V is TRBV5-1 and J is TRBJ2-5; the D is unclear. CDR1 SGHRS and CDR2 YFSETQ come from the germline V gene. This CDR3 has 13 amino acids. The V gene lost 1 base and the J gene lost 3 bases, with 7 bases spanning the gap. CDR3 region: CASSLRSEETQYF. In nucleotides, the CDR3 is TGCGCCAGCAGCTTGCGCAGCGAAGAGACCCAGTACTTC. Together with reference TRBV5-1 and TRBJ2-5, the CDR3 gives the full variable domain: KAGVTQTPRYLIKTRGQQVTLSCSPISGHRSVSWYQQTPGQGLQFLFEYFSETQRNKGNFPGRFSGRQFSNSRSEMNVSTLELGDSALYLCASSLRSEETQYFGPGTRLLVL.

In this sample, this clonotype turned up many times. The chain employs TRBV5-1 and TRBJ1-6; D unresolved. The CDR3 contains 12 residues. In germline, CDR1 is SGHRS, CDR2 YFSETQ. Trimming left V 4 bases short and J 10 bases short, with 9 bases between. CDR3 DNA sequence: TGCGCCAGCAGCGATGACATCTCACCCCTCCACTTT. It encodes CASSDDISPLHF.

This clonotype was recorded only once. This chain joins TRBV27 and TRBJ2-3, with D possibly TRBD2 on 6 matching bases. The V and J ends lost 5 bases and 2 bases respectively, with 14 bases between them. This CDR3 is 15 amino acids long. Germline CDR1 reads MNHEY; CDR2 reads SMNVEV (reference sequence). CDR3 nucleotide sequence: TGTGCCAGCAGTGATTGGCGGGGAGACACAGATACGCAGTATTTT. This translates into CASSDWRGDTDTQYF.

This clonotype was seen ten or more times. The chain couples TRBV20-1 to TRBJ1-1; 10 positions agree with TRBD1. This CDR3 is built from 13 residues. Germline V gene lookup returns CDR1 DFQATT and CDR2 SNEGSKA (reference sequence). V lost 5 bases, J lost 3 bases, and 3 bases stayed unmatched. In DNA form, the CDR3 reads TGCAGTGCTGTGGACAGGGGGGACACTGAAGCTTTCTTT. It is translated as CSAVDRGDTEAFF.

This clonotype was observed a few times. CDR3 amino acids: CASSPAVREAHYEQYF. The DNA of the CDR3 is TGTGCCAGCAGCCCGGCGGTGCGGGAGGCCCACTACGAGCAGTACTTC. This chain links TRBV5-4 with TRBJ2-7, with TRBD2 matching over 8 bases. The CDR3 is made up of 16 amino acids. V lost 4 bases and J lost 3; bases outside the gene matches: 12. Germline CDR1 and CDR2: SGHNT and YYREEE (reference sequence). Full variable domain (outside the CDR3, taken from reference TRBV5-4 and TRBJ2-7): ETGVTQSPTHLIKTRGQQVTLRCSSQSGHNTVSWYQQALGQGPQFIFQYYREEENGRGNFPPRFSGLQFPNYSSELNVNALELDDSALYLCASSPAVREAHYEQYFGPGTRLTVT.

This clonotype appeared many times. V usage is TRBV7-2 and J usage is TRBJ2-7; D uncertain. Between the trimmed V and J ends, which lost 5 bases and 6 bases, there was a span of 8 bases. This CDR3 is built from 11 residues. Germline CDR1 is SGHTA and CDR2 is FQGNSA. CDR3 in amino acids: CASSRAFEQYF. The CDR3 nucleotides read TGTGCCAGCAGCAGGGCATTCGAGCAGTACTTC. Filled out from reference TRBV7-2 and TRBJ2-7, the complete variable domain reads GAGVSQSPSNKVTEKGKDVELRCDPISGHTALYWYRQSLGQGLEFLIYFQGNSAPDKSGLPSDRFSAERTGGSVSTLTIQRTQQEDSAVYLCASSRAFEQYFGPGTRLTVT.

This clonotype was observed many times. The J gene is TRBJ1-6, the V gene TRBV2; D gene uncertain. The germline V gene has CDR1 SNHLY and CDR2 FYNNEI. CDR3 length: 11 residues. V was shortened by 7 bases and J by 10 bases, with 8 bases between the two germline ends. The CDR3 reads CASKRESPLHF. The CDR3, as DNA: TGTGCCAGCAAACGGGAGTCACCCCTCCACTTT.

This clonotype was seen at least ten times. J is TRBJ1-6 and V is TRBV6-5; no clear D gene. The V gene lost 2 bases and the J gene lost 7 bases, with 6 bases spanning the gap. This CDR3 comprises 13 residues. Germline assignment: CDR1 MNHEY and CDR2 SVGAGI. The CDR3 reads CASSYDQNSPLHF. In nucleotides, the CDR3 is TGTGCCAGCAGTTACGACCAAAATTCACCCCTCCACTTT.

About this clonotype: One end of the junction fails to match germline, which may point to a read error. This chain connects TRBV19 to TRBJ1-3; 8 nucleotides align to TRBD1. The CDR3 runs 14 residues. Germline V CDR1 and CDR2: LNHDA, SQIVND (reference sequence). The CDR3 coding sequence is TGTGCCATAGGTGACAGGGGCACTGGAAACACCGTATATTTT. It yields the protein CAIGDRGTGNTVYF.